This TCR beta chain derives from a study of blood T cell repertoires in COVID-19. Clones were sequenced by immunoSEQ multiplex PCR, and TCRdb holds only the in-frame ones, with some missing. The sample comprises about 200,000 clones, under 90% of which are singletons, and around 4.2% rests with the top ten. The junction had 7 bases not matched to a gene; V was cut back by 3 bases and J by 4 bases. The germline CDR1 and CDR2 sequences are LNHDA and SQIVND (reference sequence). CDR3 length: 15 residues. Sequencing was done on a sample of PBMCs or T cells enriched from blood (not recorded which). The chain has TRBV19 and TRBJ2-7; 9 bases are shared with TRBD1. The receptor's source is a woman aged 25 to 39 with acute COVID-19. CDR3 in DNA: TGTGCCAGTAGTATGCTCCGGGACAGGGTGTACGAGCAGTACTTC. Amino acid sequence: CASSMLRDRVYEQYF.